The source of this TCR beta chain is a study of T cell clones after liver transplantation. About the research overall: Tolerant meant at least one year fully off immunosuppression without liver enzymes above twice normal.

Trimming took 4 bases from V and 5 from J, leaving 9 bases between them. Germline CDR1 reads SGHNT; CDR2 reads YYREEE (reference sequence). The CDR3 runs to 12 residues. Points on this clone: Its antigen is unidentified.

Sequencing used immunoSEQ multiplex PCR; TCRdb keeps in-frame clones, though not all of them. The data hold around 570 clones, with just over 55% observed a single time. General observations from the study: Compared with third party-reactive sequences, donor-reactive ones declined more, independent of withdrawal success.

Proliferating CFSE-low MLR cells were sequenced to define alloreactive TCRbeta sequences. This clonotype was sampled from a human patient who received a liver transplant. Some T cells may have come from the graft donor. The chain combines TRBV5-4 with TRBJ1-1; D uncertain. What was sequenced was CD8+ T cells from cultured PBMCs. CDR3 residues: CASSVIGTEAFF. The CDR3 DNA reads TGTGCCAGCAGCGTGATCGGGACTGAAGCTTTCTTT.